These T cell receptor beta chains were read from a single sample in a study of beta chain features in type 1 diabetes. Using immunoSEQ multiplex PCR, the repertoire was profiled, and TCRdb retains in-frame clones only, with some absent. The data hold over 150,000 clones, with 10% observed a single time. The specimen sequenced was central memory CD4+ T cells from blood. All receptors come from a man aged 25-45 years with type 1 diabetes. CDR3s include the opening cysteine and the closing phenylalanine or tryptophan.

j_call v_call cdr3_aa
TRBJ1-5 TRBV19 CASPYNRQFSNQPQHF
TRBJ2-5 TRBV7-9 CASSLEGRGETQYF
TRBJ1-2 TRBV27 CASRDLGDRTYGYTF
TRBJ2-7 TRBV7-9 CASSLEGGAYEQYF
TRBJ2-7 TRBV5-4 CASSFGGDDPYEQYF
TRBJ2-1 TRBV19 CASRVQGQGPGEQFF
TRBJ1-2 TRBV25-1 CASSFGTDYGYTF
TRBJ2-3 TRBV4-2 CASSQVADTQYF
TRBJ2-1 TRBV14 CASSYLAGAGNEQFF
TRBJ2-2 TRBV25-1 CASGLTSGRDGVTGELFF
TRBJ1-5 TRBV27 CASSLSSASGLLQPQHF
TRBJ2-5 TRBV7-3 CASSPGTSETQYF
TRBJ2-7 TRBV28 CASAGTGSSYEQYF
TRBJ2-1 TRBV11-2 CASSLGGGYSYNEQFF
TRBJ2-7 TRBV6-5 CASSYSLKGYEQYF
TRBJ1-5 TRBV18 CASSREVGQPQHF
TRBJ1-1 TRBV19 CASIRTGGNTEAFF
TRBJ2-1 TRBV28 CASSFPGTGDNEQFF
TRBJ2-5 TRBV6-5 CASTAGLQETQYF
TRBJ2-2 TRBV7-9 CASSRTSGGYTGELFF
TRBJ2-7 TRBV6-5 CASRGGYEQYF
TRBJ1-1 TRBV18 CASSYVGTANTEAFF
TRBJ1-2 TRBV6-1 CASSEQTGGYTF
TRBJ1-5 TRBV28 CASSFTVNQPQHF
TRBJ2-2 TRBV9 CASSPRTGRGELFF
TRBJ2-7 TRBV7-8 CASSSLQGSYEQYF
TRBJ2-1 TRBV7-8 CASRVGASGSSEQFF
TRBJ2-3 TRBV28 CASQGSGGRTQYF
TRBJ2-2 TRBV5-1 CASSLDRGYAGELFF
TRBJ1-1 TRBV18 CASSPPDRFTEAFF
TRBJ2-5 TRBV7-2 CASSLNWGGETQYF
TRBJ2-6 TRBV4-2 CASSEQGAGANVLTF
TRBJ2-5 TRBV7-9 CASSLIPEETQYF
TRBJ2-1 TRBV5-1 CASSPGGDNEQFF
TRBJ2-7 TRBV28 CASRTRDRLHEQYF
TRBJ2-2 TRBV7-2 CASSARGDLNTGELFF
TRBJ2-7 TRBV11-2 CASRLSGSVDEQYF